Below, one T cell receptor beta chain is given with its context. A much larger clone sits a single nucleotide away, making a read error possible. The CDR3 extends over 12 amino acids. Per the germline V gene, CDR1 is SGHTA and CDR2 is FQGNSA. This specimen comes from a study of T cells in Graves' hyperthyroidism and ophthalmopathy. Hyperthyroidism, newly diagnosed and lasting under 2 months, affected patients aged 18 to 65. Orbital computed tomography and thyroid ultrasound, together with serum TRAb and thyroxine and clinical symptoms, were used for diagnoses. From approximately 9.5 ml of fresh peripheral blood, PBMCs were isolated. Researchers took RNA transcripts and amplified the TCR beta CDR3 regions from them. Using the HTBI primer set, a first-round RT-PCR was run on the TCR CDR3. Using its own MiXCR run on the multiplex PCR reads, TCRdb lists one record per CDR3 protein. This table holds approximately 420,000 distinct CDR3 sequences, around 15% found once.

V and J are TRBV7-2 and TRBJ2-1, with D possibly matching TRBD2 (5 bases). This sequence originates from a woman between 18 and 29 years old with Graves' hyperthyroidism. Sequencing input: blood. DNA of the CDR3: TGTGCCAGCAGCTATGAGGGTAATGAGCAGTCCTTC. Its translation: CASSYEGNEQSF.